The 18 T cell receptor beta chains below all came from one sample that was sequenced in a study of PD-L1 blockade in urothelial cancer. The time point here: pretreatment peripheral blood. Sequenced by immunoSEQ multiplex PCR; TCRdb stores in-frame clones only, minus some. The table shows around 79,000 clones, with over 80% occurring only once. The specimen comprised PBMCs, sampled around atezolizumab (anti-PD-L1) treatment. The receptors derive from a man between 40 and 49 years old with urothelial cancer.

V is TRBV18 and J is TRBJ2-7; 10 bases are shared with TRBD2. This CDR3 has 16 amino acids. Per germline, CDR1 KGHSH and CDR2 LQKENI. V lost 1 base to trimming and J lost 2 bases; unmatched junction nucleotides: 5. The CDR3, as DNA: TGTGCCAGCTCACCACGGCGGACTAGCGGAACCTACGAGCAGTACTTC. Amino acids: CASSPRRTSGTYEQYF.

This chain uses TRBV7-6 with TRBJ2-2, with D possibly being TRBD2 (6 bases). The CDR3 runs to 16 residues. Deletions cut 5 bases from V and 6 bases from J, with 19 bases between. From germline, CDR1 is SGHVS and CDR2 FNYEAQ. CDR3 DNA: TGTGCCAGCAGCCTTACGACAGCCGGAGGGGCCGGGGAGCTGTTTTTT. Protein: CASSLTTAGGAGELFF.

The chain employs TRBV19 and TRBJ1-1, with D uncertain. The CDR3 has 11 amino acids. Germline V lookup: CDR1 LNHDA, CDR2 SQIVND (reference sequence). V was pared by 10 bases and J by 4 bases, with 10 bases between. The DNA for the CDR3 is TGTGCCACAACGACTCTCACTGAAGCTTTCTTT. Translating it yields CATTTLTEAFF.

This chain joins TRBV19 and TRBJ1-1; the match to TRBD1 covers 8 bases. The CDR3 is 13 residues long. In germline, CDR1 is LNHDA, CDR2 SQIVND (reference sequence). Unmatched junction bases numbered 7, after V lost 7 bases and J lost 6 bases. CDR3 bases: TGTGCCAGTACCCAACCGACAGGGGCTGAAGCTTTCTTT. Protein: CASTQPTGAEAFF.

A word on this clone: One junction end disagrees with the germline gene, perhaps due to a read error. The rearrangement uses TRBV19 and TRBJ1-5; TRBD1 aligns across 8 bases. This CDR3 is 13 amino acids long. CDR1 and CDR2 (germline): LNHDA, SQIVND (reference sequence). Written as DNA, the CDR3 is TGTGCCAGTAGTGTAGACAGGGGACAGCCCCAGCATTTT. This sequence encodes CASSVDRGQPQHF.

This rearrangement joins TRBV6-6 to TRBJ1-5; 10 nucleotides match TRBD1. Trimming cost V 3 bases and J 4 bases; bases outside gene matches: 6. CDR1 and CDR2 from the germline V gene are MNHNY and SVGAGI (reference sequence). This CDR3 region has 16 residues. The CDR3 sequence is CASSYSTGGRNQPQHF. DNA for the CDR3: TGTGCCAGCAGTTATTCGACAGGGGGCCGGAATCAGCCCCAGCATTTT.

The table lists this clone with a count of one. V and J are TRBV5-1 and TRBJ1-1; 10 bases fit TRBD1. J was trimmed by 0 bases and V by 2 bases; bases with no gene match: 4. The germline CDR1 and CDR2 sequences are SGHRS and YFSETQ. CDR3 length equals 16 residues. CDR3 in amino acids: CASSFPGQGLNTEAFF. Written as DNA, the CDR3 is TGCGCCAGCAGCTTTCCGGGACAGGGGTTGAACACTGAAGCTTTCTTT. The whole variable domain, filled in from reference TRBV5-1 and TRBJ1-1, reads KAGVTQTPRYLIKTRGQQVTLSCSPISGHRSVSWYQQTPGQGLQFLFEYFSETQRNKGNFPGRFSGRQFSNSRSEMNVSTLELGDSALYLCASSFPGQGLNTEAFFGQGTRLTVV.

The chain combines TRBV11-3 with TRBJ1-1; the D is unclear. Deletions cut 2 bases from V and 1 base from J, with 11 bases between. CDR1 is SGHNT, CDR2 YENEEA, per germline. CDR3 length: 15 residues. CDR3 coding DNA: TGTGCCAGCAGCTTAAACGGAGGAGGGAACACTGAAGCTTTCTTT. Translated, it gives CASSLNGGGNTEAFF.

This CDR3 is CASSQTSGRTGELFF. CDR3 sequence (DNA): TGTGCCAGCAGTCAGACTAGCGGGAGAACCGGGGAGCTGTTTTTT. V is TRBV5-6 and J is TRBJ2-2; TRBD2 matches 12 bases. V shed 5 bases, J shed 5 bases, and the junction held 4 bases outside the gene matches. The germline V gene encodes CDR1 SGHDT and CDR2 YYEEEE. The CDR3 spans 15 residues.

V and J are TRBV15 and TRBJ1-1; D is possibly TRBD1 (6 bases). The germline CDR1 and CDR2 sequences are LNHNV and YYDKDF (reference sequence). Trimming pared 6 bases from V and 7 bases from J, leaving 15 bases between. This CDR3 region has 13 residues. The DNA for the CDR3 is TGTGCCACCAGTCCTATCATCAGGGGTGAAGCTTTCTTT. Translated: CATSPIIRGEAFF.

This rearrangement joins TRBV14 to TRBJ2-3, with a possible D match to TRBD2 (6 bases). Germline loops: CDR1 SGHDN, CDR2 FVKESK. V was shortened by 4 bases and J by 5 bases, with 16 bases between the two germline ends. The CDR3 length is 15 residues. CDR3 nucleotide sequence: TGTGCCAGCAGCCGGTCTACTAGCTTCGGAGATACGCAGTATTTT. This encodes CASSRSTSFGDTQYF.

The chain links TRBV15 to TRBJ1-2; D is uncertain. Germline CDR1 is LNHNV and CDR2 is YYDKDF (reference sequence). The CDR3 is 13 amino acids. V was shortened by 1 base and J by 5 bases, with 8 bases between the two germline ends. CDR3 residues: CATSRGEPYGYTF. The CDR3 region has the DNA TGTGCCACCAGCAGAGGAGAGCCTTATGGCTACACCTTC.

The chain couples TRBV10-1 to TRBJ2-3; D ambiguous. Germline V CDR1 and CDR2: WNHNN, SYGVQD (reference sequence). The CDR3 covers 14 residues. V gave up 2 bases and J gave up 8 bases, with 14 bases separating them. CDR3 nucleotide sequence: TGCGCCAGCAGTGAGGATTCCGCTTCGGGTACGCAGTATTTT. This encodes CASSEDSASGTQYF.

The chain has TRBV25-1 and TRBJ2-1, with 7 bases aligning to TRBD1. The V and J ends lost 4 bases and 14 bases, in that order; junction bases with no gene match: 14. The CDR3 loop spans 14 amino acids. CDR1 MGHDK and CDR2 SYGVNS come from the germline V gene. This CDR3 is CASSATGPNGMEFF. The DNA of the CDR3 is TGTGCCAGCAGTGCGACAGGGCCGAATGGTATGGAGTTCTTC.

The chain has TRBV28 and TRBJ2-5; TRBD2 aligns across 7 bases. The germline gives CDR1 MDHEN, CDR2 SYDVKM. CDR3 length: 14 residues. V dropped 2 bases and J dropped 5; count of bases not matched to a gene: 5. DNA of the CDR3: TGTGCCAGCAGTTTACTACTAGCGTTGGAGACCCAGTACTTC. Encoded protein: CASSLLLALETQYF.

The V call is TRBV7-3, the J call TRBJ2-7, with 7 bases identical to TRBD1. V gave up 3 bases and J gave up 5 bases; unmatched junction bases: 4. This CDR3 is 13 amino acids long. The V gene's germline CDR1 is SGHTA and CDR2 FQGTGA. The CDR3 here is CASSFTGDHEQYF. In nucleotides, the CDR3 is TGTGCCAGCAGCTTTACAGGGGACCACGAGCAGTACTTC.

The rearrangement uses TRBV7-2 and TRBJ2-7; the match to TRBD1 covers 9 bases. CDR1 and CDR2 from the germline V gene are SGHTA and FQGNSA. Unmatched junction bases numbered 8, after V lost 6 bases and J lost 5 bases. The CDR3 totals 14 residues. Here the CDR3 DNA reads TGTGCCAGCAGTCAAGGACAGGGGTGGAACGAGCAGTACTTC. Protein product: CASSQGQGWNEQYF. The variable domain in full, completed from reference TRBV7-2 and TRBJ2-7, reads GAGVSQSPSNKVTEKGKDVELRCDPISGHTALYWYRQSLGQGLEFLIYFQGNSAPDKSGLPSDRFSAERTGGSVSTLTIQRTQQEDSAVYLCASSQGQGWNEQYFGPGTRLTVT.

The chain joins TRBV6-1 to TRBJ2-3; 8 bases line up with TRBD1. This CDR3 spans 13 amino acids. Germline CDR1 is MNHNS and CDR2 is SASEGT. The V segment lost 9 bases and the J segment 3 bases; nucleotides outside the gene matches: 5. The CDR3, as DNA: TGTGCCAGGAGGGGACAGGAGACAGATACGCAGTATTTT. The encoded protein is CARRGQETDTQYF.